The 13 T cell receptor beta chains reported below all come from one sample, sequenced in a study of OX40 agonist ivuxolimab in advanced cancers. Generated by immunoSEQ multiplex PCR, the TCRdb table keeps only in-frame clones and is missing some. This sample carries 45,000 to 50,000 clones, about 89% of them seen once, and the ten largest clones take roughly 31%. The source was CD4+ or CD8+ T cells sorted from blood, collected in a trial of the OX40 agonist ivuxolimab. Every receptor here comes from an adult with an advanced solid tumor such as melanoma, head and neck, liver or kidney cancer.

The rearrangement joins TRBV2 to TRBJ2-7; TRBD2 matches 9 bases. Trimming cost V 7 bases and J 0 bases; bases outside gene matches: 7. This CDR3 is built from 15 residues. The germline CDR1 and CDR2 sequences are SNHLY and FYNNEI. In nucleotides, the CDR3 is TGTGCCAGCATGAAGACTAGCGGATTCTCCTACGAGCAGTACTTC. It specifies CASMKTSGFSYEQYF.

A word on this clone: Other DNA sequences within the sample encode an identical CDR3. This chain uses TRBV7-9 with TRBJ2-3, with D unresolved. CDR1 is SEHNR, CDR2 FQNEAQ, per germline (reference sequence). The CDR3 length is 12 residues. Trimming removed 4 bases from V and 3 bases from J, with 5 bases in between. CDR3 in DNA: TGTGCCAGCAGCTCGTTAACAGATACGCAGTATTTT. Its translation: CASSSLTDTQYF.

This chain's CDR3 is CASSHGELFF. CDR3 nucleotide sequence: TGTGCCAGTAGTCACGGGGAGCTGTTTTTT. The rearrangement links TRBV19 to TRBJ2-2; no clear D. V shed 5 bases and J shed 7 bases, with 2 bases lying between them. Per germline, CDR1 LNHDA and CDR2 SQIVND (reference sequence). This CDR3 comprises 10 residues.

The count of this clone is one. The chain has TRBV7-9 and TRBJ1-4; no firm D call. V gave up 1 base and J gave up 6 bases, with 0 bases separating them. Looked up from germline, CDR1 is SEHNR and CDR2 is FQNEAQ (reference sequence). The CDR3 runs 11 residues. The CDR3 sequence: CASSLDEKLFF. In DNA, the CDR3 is TGTGCCAGCAGCTTAGATGAAAAACTGTTTTTT.

About this clone: The limits of the CDR3 on the DNA are not certain, so only TCRdb's listed CDR3 is given. The J gene is TRBJ2-7, the V gene TRBV10-1. The CDR3 spans 14 residues, counting both ends. In germline, CDR1 is WNHNN, CDR2 SYGVQD (reference sequence). The CDR3 here is CASILGHGGNEQYF.

The rearrangement links TRBV11-2 to TRBJ2-7; 7 positions match TRBD1. Germline V gives CDR1 SGHAT, CDR2 FQNNGV. This CDR3 region has 19 residues. V lost 0 bases to trimming and J lost 1 base; unmatched junction nucleotides: 15. CDR3 nucleotides: TGTGCCAGCAGCTTAGATACGTACTTCGAGACAGGGAGTTCCTACGAGCAGTACTTC. Its protein is CASSLDTYFETGSSYEQYF.

The chain uses TRBV6-5 and TRBJ2-6; D uncertain. This CDR3 comprises 16 residues. Germline loops: CDR1 MNHEY, CDR2 SVGAGI. V lost 2 bases and J 0 bases, leaving 8 bases between the germline ends. As DNA, the CDR3 is TGTGCCAGCAGTTACACGTCCCGCTCTGGGGCCAACGTCCTGACTTTC. It codes for CASSYTSRSGANVLTF.

The chain is built from TRBV6-5 and TRBJ2-5; no clear D gene. Trimming shortened V by 3 bases and J by 3 bases, and 8 bases separated the two germline ends. Germline loops: CDR1 MNHEY, CDR2 SVGAGI. This CDR3 is built from 13 residues. This CDR3 is CASSYHNKETQYF. In DNA form, the CDR3 reads TGTGCCAGCAGTTATCACAATAAAGAGACCCAGTACTTC.

V gene TRBV27 combines with J gene TRBJ1-4; D is uncertain. The CDR3 is 12 residues long. The V end lost 6 bases, the J end lost 4 bases, and 6 bases lay between the germline ends. Germline CDR1 and CDR2: MNHEY and SMNVEV (reference sequence). This CDR3 is CASRGFNEKLFF. The CDR3 DNA follows: TGTGCCAGCAGAGGGTTTAATGAAAAACTGTTTTTT.

The J gene is TRBJ2-7, the V gene TRBV6-5; D is unresolved. Germline CDR1 is MNHEY and CDR2 is SVGAGI. This CDR3 is 14 amino acids long. Deletions cut 0 bases from V and 1 base from J, with 7 bases between. The DNA of the CDR3 is TGTGCCAGCAGTTACTCCCCTGGATCCTACGAGCAGTACTTC. This encodes CASSYSPGSYEQYF.

The V gene is TRBV5-1, the J gene TRBJ2-1; D possibly corresponds to TRBD1 (6 bases). The V end lost 3 bases, the J end lost 7 bases, and 11 bases lay between the germline ends. In germline, CDR1 is SGHRS, CDR2 YFSETQ. The CDR3 runs to 13 residues. As DNA, the CDR3 is TGCGCCAGCAGCTCGGACAGTAAAAATGAGCAGTTCTTC. As protein: CASSSDSKNEQFF.

V gene TRBV7-9 combines with J gene TRBJ2-1, with a possible D match to TRBD2 (5 bases). From germline, CDR1 is SEHNR and CDR2 FQNEAQ (reference sequence). The CDR3 totals 13 residues. V shed 3 bases and J shed 9 bases, with 12 bases lying between them. CDR3 loop: CASSFPAGTEQFF. CDR3 sequence (DNA): TGTGCCAGCAGCTTCCCGGCGGGCACTGAGCAGTTCTTC.

The rearrangement links TRBV28 to TRBJ2-7; D call uncertain. The germline V gene has CDR1 MDHEN and CDR2 SYDVKM. This CDR3 contains 12 residues. Trimming stripped 9 bases from V and 4 bases from J, with 13 bases between. CDR3: CASCLEGYEQYF. CDR3 nucleotide sequence: TGTGCCAGTTGTTTAGAAGGTTACGAGCAGTACTTC.